Sequencing of this T cell receptor (beta chain) was carried out in a study of blood T cells in healthy people across ages. Findings of the study overall: Higher diversity, along with more naive CD4+ cells, distinguished long-lived donors from aged donors.

Alongside a J-beta primer mix, a sample-barcoded 5' primer served in a second PCR lasting roughly 7 to 12 cycles. Via MiXCR, TCRdb re-called the 5' RACE reads, giving one row per CDR3 protein. The table records some 1.8 million distinct CDR3 sequences, about 39% of them present only once. Remarks on this clonotype: Its antigen is as yet unknown.

This CDR3 spans 14 amino acids. Germline loops: CDR1 DFQATT, CDR2 SNEGSKA (reference sequence). V lost 2 bases to trimming and J lost 7 bases, with 16 bases between them. Sequences were obtained from blood. The rearrangement uses TRBV20-1 and TRBJ2-3, with D perhaps matching TRBD2 (5 bases). The receptor comes from a human donor in good health. This chain's CDR3 is CSARPGPGGYTQYF. CDR3 nucleotide sequence: TGCAGTGCTAGACCGGGCCCAGGAGGATATACGCAGTATTTT.